The following is a T cell receptor (beta chain) sequence with its context. The table came from immunoSEQ multiplex PCR; TCRdb's copy has only in-frame clones and leaves some out. The sample lists around 100,000 clones; about 85% were seen once. After removal of 5 bases from V and 5 bases from J, the junction contained 10 bases not matched to a gene. Per the germline V gene, CDR1 is SEHNR and CDR2 is FQNEAQ (reference sequence). The CDR3 loop spans 15 amino acids. The record originates from a study of blood T cell repertoires in COVID-19. This chain connects TRBV7-9 to TRBJ2-5; 8 nucleotides match TRBD1. Sequenced material: peripheral blood. This TCR derives from a human donor in a cohort sampled during active COVID-19. As DNA, the CDR3 is TGTGCCAGCAGCACCCGGACAGGGTGGACGGAGACCCAGTACTTC. This encodes CASSTRTGWTETQYF.